This T cell receptor (beta chain) originates from a study of a mutant IDH1 vaccine in newly diagnosed glioma. Whole-study context: Radiotherapy alone preceded vaccination by 4-6 weeks; alternatively, vaccination started with temozolomide cycles.

V lost 7 bases to trimming and J lost 0 bases, with 10 bases between them. Per the germline V gene, CDR1 is SNHLY and CDR2 is FYNNEI. This CDR3 comprises 15 residues. Sequencing was performed with immunoSEQ multiplex PCR; in TCRdb, only in-frame clones are kept and a portion is missing. The top ten hold approximately 5.1% of the sample, which has about 38,000 clones, roughly 79% seen once. As for time point: week 23, last vaccination. Vaccinated patients received 300 ug of mutant IDH1 20-mer peptide per dose, with topical imiquimod. This clone occurred once. The target antigen is unknown. The clonotype was recovered from a man between 40 and 49 years old with glioma. Here the sequenced sample was PBMCs, taken from a glioma patient whose treatment included an IDH1 peptide vaccine. The chain has TRBV2 and TRBJ2-6; the D is unclear. The CDR3 here is CASTGRNSGANVLTF. CDR3 coding DNA: TGTGCCAGCACCGGGCGGAACTCTGGGGCCAACGTCCTGACTTTC.